Listed below are T cell receptor beta chains from one sample, sequenced in a study of T cell repertoires in cytomegalovirus infection. Antigens of these TCRs are unknown. TCRdb reprocessed the reads via MiXCR and lists one record per CDR3 protein. Among some 110,000 distinct CDR3 sequences, over 9.5% were seen once, and the ten largest hold roughly 31%. Sequenced input: PBMCs, sequenced either directly or after in vitro stimulation (not recorded which). The receptors derive from a human donor in good health (CMV status not recorded). Some clones in this sample may be carry-over from other donors' samples. Both conserved end residues are part of each CDR3. Fields, in order: J gene, V gene, D gene, clone size, CDR3 DNA, CDR3 protein. D genes are given only for firm matches. The size of a clone is reported for some rows only, either as once, few or many, or as a class for expanded clones.

TRBJ2-3	TRBV15	NA	few	TGTGCCACCAGCAGAGATGTGGGAACCTCAGATACGCAGTATTTT	CATSRDVGTSDTQYF
TRBJ2-3	TRBV5-1	NA	many	TGCGCCAGCAGCGGCTCGCCCATTGTAGCACCCGATACGCAGTATTTT	CASSGSPIVAPDTQYF
TRBJ2-7	TRBV4-2	TRBD2	many	TGTGCCAGCAGCCAAGATCGGAGCGGGAGTCTCTACGAGCAGTACTTC	CASSQDRSGSLYEQYF
TRBJ2-6	TRBV29-1	TRBD1	few	TGCAGCGTTGAGGGGACAGGGGGCGCGGCTGGGGCCAACGTCCTGACTTTC	CSVEGTGGAAGANVLTF
TRBJ2-1	TRBV30	TRBD2	many	TGTGCCTGGTCATCCATAAGTTGGCGGGAGCCCTACAATGAGCAGTTCTTC	CAWSSISWREPYNEQFF
TRBJ1-2	TRBV7-9	NA	many	TGTGCCAGCAGCTTTTCTGATAACTATGGCTACACCTTC	CASSFSDNYGYTF
TRBJ1-1	TRBV7-2	NA	NA	TGTGCCAGCAGCGTCAGAGATTTTGAAGCTTTCTTT	CASSVRDFEAFF
TRBJ2-3	TRBV5-1	TRBD2	few	TGCGCCAGCAGCTTGGAGTCGCGGGGGTACACAGATACGCAGTATTTT	CASSLESRGYTDTQYF
TRBJ1-1	TRBV10-3	TRBD1	NA	TGTGCCATCAGTGTTAAGGGGGCACCCACTGAAGCTTTCTTT	CAISVKGAPTEAFF
TRBJ2-7	TRBV11-2	NA	few	TGTGCCAGCAGCCAGGTGAAGCGGGCCCCCACCTACGAGCAGTACTTC	CASSQVKRAPTYEQYF
TRBJ1-5	TRBV7-2	NA	many	TGTGCCAGCAGCTCAGGGATAAGCAATCAGCCCCAGCATTTT	CASSSGISNQPQHF
TRBJ1-2	TRBV7-9	TRBD1	many	TGTGCCAGCAGCCTAAGACAGGGAACGGTAGGCTATGGCTACACCTTC	CASSLRQGTVGYGYTF
TRBJ2-5	TRBV7-2	TRBD2	many	TGTGCCAGCAGCCCCCCCGGGACTAGCTTGGAGACCCAGTACTTC	CASSPPGTSLETQYF
TRBJ2-7	TRBV6-1	NA	many	TGTGCCAGCAGGGAAGGTTTAAGAGCGATTTCCTACGAGCAGTACTTC	CASREGLRAISYEQYF
TRBJ2-3	TRBV7-2	NA	many	TGTGCCAGCAGCTTAGCGGATCTGAGCACAGATACGCAGTATTTT	CASSLADLSTDTQYF
TRBJ2-3	TRBV7-8	NA	many	TGTGCCAGCAGCGAGGACTCACTGAGCACAGATACGCAGTATTTT	CASSEDSLSTDTQYF
TRBJ2-2	TRBV7-9	NA	many	TGTGCCAGCAGCTTAAGACCCTTAACCACCGGGGAGCTGTTTTTT	CASSLRPLTTGELFF
TRBJ2-5	TRBV28	NA	few	TGTGCCAGCACTAGTCAAGTGGGGCAAGAGACCCAGTACTTC	CASTSQVGQETQYF
TRBJ2-7	TRBV10-3	TRBD2	few	TGTGCCATCAGTGAGCTACTAGCGGGATGGTACGAGCAGTACTTC	CAISELLAGWYEQYF
TRBJ1-1	TRBV12-3/TRBV12-4	NA	many	TGTGCCAGCAGTTTAGTTACAGGGTCGAAGACTGAAGCTTTCTTT	CASSLVTGSKTEAFF
TRBJ2-7	TRBV4-1	TRBD1	many	TGCGCCAGCAGCCCGGTCCTTAGGGGGCAGGAGCAGTACTTC	CASSPVLRGQEQYF
TRBJ2-2	TRBV7-2	TRBD1	many	TGTGCCAGCAGAAACACCGGGACAGGGGGGAGCGGGGAGCTGTTTTTT	CASRNTGTGGSGELFF